This entry lists 28 T cell receptor beta chains sequenced from one sample in a study of T cell responses to AZD1222 COVID-19 vaccine. Repertoires were generated with immunoSEQ multiplex PCR, while TCRdb's copy carries only in-frame clones and drops some. The sample includes 75,000 to 100,000 clones, approximately 91% of them seen just once. Here the sequenced sample was peripheral blood, taken on day 0 of AZD1222 vaccination. The receptor set was obtained from an adult in good health.

The rearrangement links TRBV6-2 or TRBV6-3 to TRBJ2-7; D not certain. The germline gives CDR1 MNHEY, CDR2 SVGEGT. Trimming shortened V by 4 bases and J by 4 bases, and 14 bases separated the two germline ends. CDR3 length equals 14 residues. The CDR3 spells CASSWLNGGYEQYF. The CDR3 DNA reads as TGTGCCAGCAGTTGGTTGAATGGCGGATACGAGCAGTACTTC.

The genes are TRBV2 and TRBJ1-1; D is unclear. This CDR3 is built from 13 residues. V was pared by 6 bases and J by 1 base, with 9 bases between. Germline lookup yields CDR1 SNHLY and CDR2 FYNNEI. CDR3 nucleotides: TGTGCCAGCAGAATCGAGGGGAACACTGAAGCTTTCTTT. Its protein is CASRIEGNTEAFF.

About this clone: Other nucleotide sequences in the sample specify the same CDR3. V and J are TRBV2 and TRBJ1-1; 8 bases match TRBD1. This CDR3 comprises 12 residues. CDR1 SNHLY and CDR2 FYNNEI come from the germline V gene. V was pared by 5 bases and J by 8 bases, with 4 bases of the junction left unmatched. This CDR3 is CASSRTGSEAFF. In DNA form, the CDR3 reads TGTGCCAGCAGTCGGACAGGGTCCGAAGCTTTCTTT. The full variable domain, in which reference TRBV2 and TRBJ1-1 provide the parts outside the CDR3, is EPEVTQTPSHQVTQMGQEVILRCVPISNHLYFYWYRQILGQKVEFLVSFYNNEISEKSEIFDDQFSVERPDGSNFTLKIRSTKLEDSAMYFCASSRTGSEAFFGQGTRLTVV.

This clone has only one observation. The rearrangement joins TRBV7-2 to TRBJ2-5; no clear D gene. The CDR3 contains 15 residues. Germline V lookup: CDR1 SGHTA, CDR2 FQGNSA. V was pared by 5 bases and J by 2 bases, with 15 bases between. The CDR3 region is CASSVMDGRQETQYF. For the CDR3, the DNA is TGTGCCAGCAGCGTAATGGACGGACGTCAAGAGACCCAGTACTTC.

The chain employs TRBV2 and TRBJ1-6, with TRBD1 as a possible D gene (6 bases). Trimming pared 8 bases from V and 5 bases from J, leaving 19 bases between. The CDR3 has 16 amino acids. Germline assignment: CDR1 SNHLY and CDR2 FYNNEI. CDR3 nucleotides: TGTGCCAGCTCTGACTTCGGGACACTAAATAATTCACCCCTCCACTTT. It encodes CASSDFGTLNNSPLHF.

This clone was counted once. The gene calls are TRBV25-1 and TRBJ2-1; D gene uncertain. The germline V gene has CDR1 MGHDK and CDR2 SYGVNS. CDR3 length: 12 residues. V lost 4 bases, J lost 2 bases, and 3 bases lay in between. The CDR3 DNA reads as TGTGCCAGCAGTGTTACCTACAATGAGCAGTTCTTC. Protein product: CASSVTYNEQFF.

The rearrangement uses TRBV5-1 and TRBJ1-1; D unclear. Germline V gene lookup returns CDR1 SGHRS and CDR2 YFSETQ. V lost 1 base and J 0 bases, leaving 10 bases between the germline ends. The CDR3 runs 15 residues. In nucleotides, the CDR3 is TGCGCCAGCAGCTTGTACGTCAGCATGAACACTGAAGCTTTCTTT. Protein product: CASSLYVSMNTEAFF. Full variable domain (missing parts from reference TRBV5-1 and TRBJ1-1): KAGVTQTPRYLIKTRGQQVTLSCSPISGHRSVSWYQQTPGQGLQFLFEYFSETQRNKGNFPGRFSGRQFSNSRSEMNVSTLELGDSALYLCASSLYVSMNTEAFFGQGTRLTVV.

This clone came up a few times. This sequence joins TRBV7-6 and TRBJ1-4; D is unresolved. The CDR3 extends over 11 amino acids. The V and J ends lost 5 bases and 7 bases respectively, with 5 bases between them. Germline-derived CDR1 and CDR2 are SGHVS and FNYEAQ. The CDR3 coding sequence is TGTGCCAGCAGCCTTCTTGAAAAACTGTTTTTT. Residues: CASSLLEKLFF.

This clone appeared a few times. J is TRBJ2-1 and V is TRBV7-2; no definite D call. CDR3 length: 13 amino acids. Trimming took 4 bases from V and 8 from J, leaving 12 bases between them. CDR1 SGHTA and CDR2 FQGNSA come from the germline V gene. CDR3: CASSSSRFYEQFF. In DNA, the CDR3 is TGTGCCAGCAGCTCCAGTAGATTCTATGAGCAGTTCTTC.

The J gene is TRBJ2-2, the V gene TRBV7-8; 11 positions match TRBD2. CDR3 size: 19 residues. Trimming at V came to 1 base and at J to 4 bases, leaving 11 bases not matched to a gene. Per the germline V gene, CDR1 is SGHVS and CDR2 is FQNEAQ. In DNA form, the CDR3 reads TGTGCCAGCAGCTTAGTGAAACTAGCGGGGGAGTATGGCACCGGGGAGCTGTTTTTT. It encodes CASSLVKLAGEYGTGELFF.

The V and J genes are TRBV4-1 and TRBJ1-1; possible D gene TRBD1, 5 bases. This CDR3 is built from 14 residues. V was clipped by 6 bases and J by 0 bases, with 11 bases between them. CDR1 MGHRA and CDR2 YSYEKL come from the germline V gene. The CDR3 loop reads CASRLADMNTEAFF. The CDR3 DNA reads as TGCGCCAGCAGGCTTGCGGACATGAACACTGAAGCTTTCTTT.

The rearrangement joins TRBV7-2 to TRBJ2-7; D uncertain. V lost 5 bases, J lost 4 bases, and 9 bases lay in between. The CDR3 is made up of 12 amino acids. The germline CDR1 and CDR2 sequences are SGHTA and FQGNSA. CDR3 region: CASSISGYEQYF. CDR3 sequence (DNA): TGTGCCAGCAGCATTAGTGGTTACGAGCAGTACTTC.

The rearrangement uses TRBV6-2 or TRBV6-3 and TRBJ2-2; 11 nucleotides line up with TRBD2. CDR1 MNHEY and CDR2 SVGEGT come from the germline V gene. This CDR3 contains 15 residues. With 5 bases clipped from V and 4 bases from J, the junction kept 3 bases outside the gene matches. The CDR3 bases are TGTGCCAGCAGTCCAACTAGCGGGGGCACCGGGGAGCTGTTTTTT. This sequence encodes CASSPTSGGTGELFF.

This rearrangement joins TRBV7-9 to TRBJ2-3; D is perhaps TRBD2 (5 bases). V dropped 5 bases and J dropped 2 bases, with 11 bases sitting between them. The CDR3 covers 14 residues. The germline V gene encodes CDR1 SEHNR and CDR2 FQNEAQ (reference sequence). The CDR3 spells CASSLPGFTDTQYF. The CDR3 DNA reads as TGTGCCAGCAGCCTACCGGGGTTCACAGATACGCAGTATTTT.

The rearrangement links TRBV6-2 or TRBV6-3 to TRBJ1-1; D call uncertain. CDR3 length: 15 residues. With 2 bases removed from V and 0 bases from J, the gap between germline ends came to 10 bases. Germline CDR1 reads MNHEY; CDR2 reads SVGEGT. Here the CDR3 reads CASSYMFEVNTEAFF. CDR3 in DNA: TGTGCCAGCAGTTACATGTTTGAGGTGAACACTGAAGCTTTCTTT.

V usage is TRBV12-3 or TRBV12-4 and J usage is TRBJ1-1, with D unclear. The CDR3 has 12 amino acids. Trimming cost V 8 bases and J 0 bases, with 7 bases left between them. The CDR3 DNA reads as TGTGCCAGCGGCTCCATGAACACTGAAGCTTTCTTT. Translation: CASGSMNTEAFF.

V usage is TRBV19 and J usage is TRBJ1-2; TRBD1 is a possible D gene (5 bases). CDR1 and CDR2 from the germline V gene are LNHDA and SQIVND (reference sequence). CDR3 length: 18 residues. V was shortened by 4 bases and J by 0 bases, with 21 bases between the two germline ends. The CDR3, as DNA: TGTGCCAGTAGTACAGGTGGCAGGGACGTTTTCGCTAACTATGGCTACACCTTC. This translates into CASSTGGRDVFANYGYTF.

The chain recombines TRBV7-8 with TRBJ1-6; no clear D. Germline CDR1 and CDR2: SGHVS and FQNEAQ. V lost 5 bases to trimming and J lost 0 bases, with 5 bases between them. The CDR3 has 14 amino acids. The CDR3 protein is CASSTTSYNSPLHF. Here the CDR3 DNA reads TGTGCCAGCAGCACCACCTCCTATAATTCACCCCTCCACTTT.

The genes are TRBV24-1 and TRBJ2-1, with D tentatively TRBD2 (6 bases). Germline-derived CDR1 and CDR2 are KGHDR and SFDVKD. This CDR3 contains 13 residues. Trimming pared 4 bases from V and 5 bases from J, leaving 8 bases between. The chain's CDR3 is CATSDPGDNEQFF. CDR3 coding DNA: TGTGCCACCAGTGACCCGGGGGACAATGAGCAGTTCTTC.

About this clone itself: Distinct nucleotide sequences in the sample also encode this CDR3. The rearrangement uses TRBV30 and TRBJ2-7; a weak D match, TRBD1 (6 bases). The germline V gene has CDR1 GTSNPN and CDR2 SVGIG (reference sequence). The CDR3 spans 11 residues. Trimming removed 3 bases at V and 3 bases at J, with 6 bases between. CDR3 nucleotides: TGTGCCTGGAGCAGGGGCTACGAGCAGTACTTC. Its protein product is CAWSRGYEQYF.

The chain employs TRBV18 and TRBJ2-1; D is possibly TRBD2 (5 bases). Germline lookup yields CDR1 KGHSH and CDR2 LQKENI. This CDR3 has 17 residues. The V end was cut by 0 bases, the J end by 5 bases, with 17 bases between. CDR3 sequence (DNA): TGTGCCAGCTCACCACCGTTTTTGGTGGTAGCGCACAATGAGCAGTTCTTC. This translates into CASSPPFLVVAHNEQFF.

This clone was seen once. The rearrangement uses TRBV6-4 and TRBJ2-5; 14 bases fit TRBD2. The CDR3 is made up of 16 amino acids. Trimming removed 5 bases from V and 2 bases from J; junction bases left unmatched: 4. Germline V gene data show CDR1 as MRHNA and CDR2 as SNTAGT. CDR3 sequence: CASSPGLAGGQETQYF. Written as DNA, the CDR3 is TGTGCCAGCAGTCCAGGACTAGCGGGGGGACAAGAGACCCAGTACTTC.

The chain is built from TRBV2 and TRBJ1-4; D gene unclear. V dropped 4 bases and J dropped 5 bases, with 11 bases sitting between them. Germline V CDR1 and CDR2: SNHLY, FYNNEI. This CDR3 region has 14 residues. Written as DNA, the CDR3 is TGTGCCAGCAGTGCCGGACGTATCAATGAAAAACTGTTTTTT. Translating gives CASSAGRINEKLFF.

The genes are TRBV9 and TRBJ2-7, with 8 bases aligning to TRBD2. The CDR3 is 15 residues long. CDR1 is SGDLS, CDR2 YYNGEE, per germline. Germline trimming cut 0 bases from V and 9 bases from J; bases unmatched to any gene: 11. The CDR3 protein is CASSVGSGLASRQYF. CDR3 DNA: TGTGCCAGCAGCGTAGGCTCCGGACTAGCTTCCAGGCAGTACTTC.

The rearrangement joins TRBV9 to TRBJ2-3; TRBD1 matches at 7 bases. Germline V gives CDR1 SGDLS, CDR2 YYNGEE. CDR3 length equals 14 residues. The junction had 5 bases not matched to a gene; V was cut back by 4 bases and J by 3 bases. CDR3 region: CASSSRDRTDTQYF. The CDR3 DNA is TGTGCCAGCAGCTCAAGGGACAGAACAGATACGCAGTATTTT.

The CDR3 protein is CAWTKTSYEQFF. The CDR3, as DNA: TGTGCCTGGACCAAGACTAGCTATGAGCAGTTCTTC. This chain connects TRBV30 to TRBJ2-1; 7 bases fit TRBD2. The CDR3 covers 12 residues. Per the germline V gene, CDR1 is GTSNPN and CDR2 is SVGIG (reference sequence). J was trimmed by 8 bases and V by 4 bases; bases with no gene match: 5.

V usage is TRBV5-1 and J usage is TRBJ1-1; maybe TRBD1 (5 bases). V dropped 6 bases and J dropped 4 bases, with 19 bases sitting between them. Germline V lookup: CDR1 SGHRS, CDR2 YFSETQ. The CDR3 covers 15 residues. The CDR3 loop reads CASTKHFLDSTEAFF. CDR3 sequence (DNA): TGCGCCAGCACAAAACATTTCCTTGACAGCACTGAAGCTTTCTTT.

The V and J genes are TRBV10-1 and TRBJ2-7; 9 nucleotides align to TRBD2. V lost 4 bases, J lost 4 bases, and 17 bases stayed unmatched. Germline CDR1 WNHNN, CDR2 SYGVQD (reference sequence). The CDR3 is 18 residues long. CDR3 coding DNA: TGCGCCAGCAGTGTACCGACTAGCGGTACATTCGCAACTTACGAGCAGTACTTC. This codes for CASSVPTSGTFATYEQYF.